Listed here is a single T cell receptor beta chain. The data stem from a study of T cells in Graves' hyperthyroidism and ophthalmopathy. RNA transcripts served as the template for amplifying TCR beta CDR3 regions. Researchers ran a first-round RT-PCR on the TCR CDR3 using the HTBI primer set. TCRdb reprocessed the multiplex PCR reads via MiXCR and lists one record per CDR3 protein. The sample has 600,000 to 650,000 distinct CDR3 sequences, roughly 20% seen once; the top ten hold 30% to 40%. The receptor's source is a man aged 25-45 years with Graves' ophthalmopathy. The sequencing sample was made of blood.

The CDR3: CASRTDSTDTQYF. The CDR3, as DNA: TGTGCCAGCAGGACAGATTCCACAGATACGCAGTATTTT. V usage is TRBV6-1 and J usage is TRBJ2-3, with TRBD1 as a possible D gene (5 bases). CDR3 length equals 13 residues. Trimming took 6 bases from V and 2 from J, leaving 9 bases between them. Germline V gives CDR1 MNHNS, CDR2 SASEGT.